The T cell receptor (beta chain) described here comes from a study of shared clonotypes between healthy human individuals. Study observations and caveats: Sorted-subset samples were not fully sequenced, rarefaction indicated.

Worth noting for this clone: Its specificity is unknown. Within the sample, other DNA sequences also encode this same CDR3.

CD45RO negativity and positive selection for CCR7 defined naive CD8 cells, a population that excluded terminally differentiated effector memory CD45RA+ cells. The CDR3 contains 12 residues. Germline V gene data show CDR1 as LNHDA and CDR2 as SQIVND (reference sequence). V trimming: 9 bases; J trimming: 5 bases; junction bases outside the gene matches: 5. Repertoires were generated with immunoSEQ multiplex PCR, while TCRdb's copy carries only in-frame clones and drops some. The sample has about 1.9 million clones, 93% seen once; the top ten hold 1.5% to 2%. The V and J genes are TRBV19 and TRBJ1-1, with 8 positions matching TRBD1. Specimen: naive CD8+ T cells from PBMCs. The TCR originated in a young man in good health. Some clones in this sample may be carry-over from other donors' samples. CDR3 residues: CASLTGGTEAFF. In DNA, the CDR3 is TGTGCCAGCCTAACAGGGGGAACTGAAGCTTTCTTT.